One sample yielded the 2 T cell receptor beta chains listed below, sequenced in a study of vaccination and CD4 T cells after COVID-19. These receptors have no identified antigens. Treatment specified: roughly 10-day PBMC culture with coronavirus spike peptide pools or control peptides (ViraFEST assay). Before the COVID-19 pandemic (2011-2018), CD4+ T cells were obtained from the unexposed donor. Oncomine TCR Beta short-read sequencing was applied to DNA from cultured CD4+ T cells. Using its own MiXCR run on the PCR reads, TCRdb lists one record per CDR3 protein. The table lists about 7,200 distinct CDR3 sequences, about 41% of them singletons. Sequenced input: CD4+ T cells from blood, cultured in vitro. Source of these receptors: a human donor in good health.

This chain links TRBV20-1 with TRBJ1-2; TRBD1 is a possible D gene (5 bases). The CDR3 extends over 13 amino acids. Germline V CDR1 and CDR2: DFQATT, SNEGSKA (reference sequence). The ends were cut back, 5 bases at V and 1 base at J, with 11 bases in the middle. Here the CDR3 DNA reads TGCAGTGCTGGGGCCGGGAATAACTATGGCTACACCTTC. It specifies CSAGAGNNYGYTF.

With respect to this clonotype: One end of the junction does not line up with germline, which may come from a read error. The rearrangement joins TRBV15 to TRBJ2-4, with D possibly called TRBD1 or TRBD2 (6 bases each). Germline CDR1 and CDR2: LNHNV and YYDKDF (reference sequence). The CDR3 loop spans 15 amino acids. The chain's CDR3 is CVTSRDGGGGHIQYF. The CDR3 bases are TGTGTCACCAGCAGAGATGGTGGAGGGGGACACATTCAGTACTTC.